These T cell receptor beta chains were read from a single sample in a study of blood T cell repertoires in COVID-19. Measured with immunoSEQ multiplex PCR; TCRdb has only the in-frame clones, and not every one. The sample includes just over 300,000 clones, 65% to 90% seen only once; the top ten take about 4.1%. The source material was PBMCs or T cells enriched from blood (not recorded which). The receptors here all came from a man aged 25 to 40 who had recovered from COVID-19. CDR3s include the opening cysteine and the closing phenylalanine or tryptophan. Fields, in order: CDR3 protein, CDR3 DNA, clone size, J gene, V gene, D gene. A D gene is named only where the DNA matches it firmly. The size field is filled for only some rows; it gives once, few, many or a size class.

CASRSTSGREVGELFF TGTGCCAGCCGATCGACTAGCGGGAGAGAGGTCGGGGAGCTGTTTTTT . TRBJ2-2 TRBV2 TRBD2
CASSARRAQPQHF TGTGCCAGCAGTGCCCGGAGAGCTCAGCCCCAGCATTTT . TRBJ1-5 TRBV12-3/TRBV12-4 .
CAWSDDRGSPLHF TGTGCCTGGAGTGACGACAGGGGCTCACCCCTCCACTTT . TRBJ1-6 TRBV30 TRBD1
CASSFTGSYGYTF TGTGCCAGCAGCTTCACAGGCTCCTATGGCTACACCTTC . TRBJ1-2 TRBV5-4 .
CASSPLRVLSSQDQPQHF TGTGCCAGCAGCCCCCTCAGGGTATTAAGCTCACAGGATCAGCCCCAGCATTTT once TRBJ1-5 TRBV11-2 .
CASSPRQATNEKLFF TGTGCCAGTAGTCCACGACAGGCAACTAATGAAAAACTGTTTTTT once TRBJ1-4 TRBV19 .
CASSLSRTGSGANVLTF TGTGCCAGCAGTTTATCCAGGACAGGGTCTGGGGCCAACGTCCTGACTTTC . TRBJ2-6 TRBV27 TRBD1
CASSIRAGTEAFF TGTGCCAGCTCAATTCGGGCGGGCACTGAAGCTTTCTTT . TRBJ1-1 TRBV18 .
CASSLGRQNEKLFF TGTGCCAGCAGCTTGGGTAGACAGAATGAAAAACTGTTTTTT . TRBJ1-4 TRBV5-4 .
CATSDFKGNNEQFF TGTGCCACCAGTGATTTTAAGGGGAACAATGAGCAGTTCTTC . TRBJ2-1 TRBV24-1 .
CASSKLAGGANEQFF TGTGCCAGCAGCAAACTAGCGGGGGGTGCGAATGAGCAGTTCTTC . TRBJ2-1 TRBV7-6 TRBD2
CASRDRVTSTDTQYF TGTGCCAGCAGGGACAGAGTAACTAGCACAGATACGCAGTATTTT . TRBJ2-3 TRBV13 .